The text below deals with one T cell receptor beta chain. Germline CDR1 and CDR2: GTSNPN and SVGIG (reference sequence). This CDR3 comprises 14 residues. The V and J ends lost 2 bases and 3 bases, in that order; junction bases with no gene match: 4. This record comes from a study of technical replicates of blood from several donors. The protocol was immunoSEQ multiplex PCR, while the TCRdb copy is restricted to in-frame clones and leaves out a portion. The top ten clones hold just over 3% of a sample with about 50,000 clones, around 96% of them seen once. The clonotype was recovered from a human donor in good health. Some clones in this sample may be carry-over from other donors' samples. The sample consisted of PBMCs. V and J are TRBV30 and TRBJ2-7; 10 bases are a match to TRBD2. The CDR3: CAWSLAGGFYEQYF. The CDR3 DNA sequence: TGTGCCTGGAGTTTAGCGGGAGGCTTCTACGAGCAGTACTTC.